This passage covers 20 T cell receptor beta chains from one sample sequenced in a study of response to subunit inactivated influenza vaccine. TCRdb redid the calling of the RT-PCR reads with MiXCR, one entry per CDR3 protein. The sample holds approximately 200,000 distinct CDR3 sequences, over 13% seen once. The sample in question was CD8+ T cells sorted from PBMCs, obtained about 5 days after vaccination. The source is a man aged 50 to 59 who received an inactivated influenza vaccine.

This clonotype was picked up a small number of times. This chain joins TRBV9 and TRBJ2-3, with D tentatively TRBD2 (5 bases). The CDR3 contains 15 residues. Trimming shortened V by 3 bases and J by 7 bases, and 18 bases separated the two germline ends. The germline CDR1 and CDR2 sequences are SGDLS and YYNGEE. This CDR3 is CASSGGRSGPNTQYF. The CDR3 nucleotides read TGTGCCAGCAGCGGAGGGAGATCAGGCCCGAATACGCAGTATTTT.

This clonotype has just a few counts. CDR3 sequence reads: CASSLDRVFLYF. Written as DNA, the CDR3 is TGTGCCAGCAGTCTCGACAGGGTGTTTTTGTACTTC. V usage is TRBV28 and J usage is TRBJ2-5, with TRBD1 matching over 7 bases. This CDR3 contains 12 residues. V trimming: 5 bases; J trimming: 13 bases; junction bases outside the gene matches: 10. Germline-derived CDR1 and CDR2 are MDHEN and SYDVKM.

This clonotype was found many times. The CDR3 region has the DNA TGCGCCAGCAGTCCAGGGCACAGCACTGAAGCTTTCTTT. Protein product: CASSPGHSTEAFF. V usage is TRBV5-1 and J usage is TRBJ1-1; a weak D match, TRBD1 (5 bases). V gave up 5 bases and J gave up 4 bases, with 12 bases separating them. The CDR3 sequence is 13 residues long. Germline V gives CDR1 SGHRS, CDR2 YFSETQ.

This clonotype was counted a few times. The chain is built from TRBV29-1 and TRBJ2-7; 11 bases map to TRBD1. Per germline, CDR1 SQVTM and CDR2 ANQGSEA. J lost 3 bases, V lost 4 bases, and 2 bases had no gene match. This CDR3 has 13 amino acids. The CDR3 DNA is TGCAGCGTTGGGGGACAGGGGGACTACGAGCAGTACTTC. This gives the protein CSVGGQGDYEQYF.

This clonotype was seen many times. The V gene is TRBV5-5, the J gene TRBJ2-1; D gene uncertain. The V and J ends lost 2 bases and 6 bases respectively, with 9 bases between them. CDR3 length: 13 residues. CDR1 SGHKS and CDR2 YYEKEE come from the germline V gene (reference sequence). For the CDR3, the DNA is TGTGCCAGCAGCTTTACCAGCATCAATGAGCAGTTCTTC. This translates into CASSFTSINEQFF.

The chain joins TRBV6-1 to TRBJ1-6; D not resolved. The germline V gene has CDR1 MNHNS and CDR2 SASEGT. The ends were cut back, 6 bases at V and 6 bases at J, with 9 bases in the middle. This CDR3 contains 13 residues. CDR3 bases: TGTGCCAGCAGGGAAACCCTTAATTCACCCCTCCACTTT. Its translation: CASRETLNSPLHF.

The chain couples TRBV15 to TRBJ2-1, with D unclear. The CDR3 is made up of 16 amino acids. CDR1 LNHNV and CDR2 YYDKDF come from the germline V gene (reference sequence). V lost 5 bases and J lost 8, with 22 bases in between. CDR3 DNA sequence: TGTGCCACCAGCCACCGCCTGAGTAGCAGTCGGGATGAGCAGTTCTTC. Protein: CATSHRLSSSRDEQFF. Supplemented by reference TRBV15 and TRBJ2-1, the full variable domain reads DAMVIQNPRYQVTQFGKPVTLSCSQTLNHNVMYWYQQKSSQAPKLLFHYYDKDFNNEADTPDNFQSRRPNTSFCFLDIRSPGLGDTAMYLCATSHRLSSSRDEQFFGPGTRLTVL.

This clonotype was counted between two and nine times. The chain employs TRBV12-3 or TRBV12-4 and TRBJ2-1; no definite D call. V dropped 4 bases and J dropped 15 bases, with 16 bases sitting between them. CDR3 length: 12 amino acids. The DNA for the CDR3 is TGTGCCAGCAGTTCACACGTCCTTTGGCGGTTCTTC. Translation: CASSSHVLWRFF.

Only a few counts were recorded for this clonotype. CDR3 loop: CASSYLRTDTQYF. The CDR3 DNA follows: TGTGCCAGCAGTTATCTTAGAACAGATACGCAGTATTTT. The rearrangement links TRBV6-6 to TRBJ2-3; D not resolved. The ends were cut back, 3 bases at V and 3 bases at J, with 7 bases in the middle. CDR1 is MNHNY and CDR2 is SVGAGI in the germline V gene (reference sequence). This CDR3 contains 13 residues.

The chain recombines TRBV30 with TRBJ2-7; D ambiguous. CDR3 length: 13 amino acids. Trimming left V 0 bases short and J 6 bases short, with 12 bases between. Per the germline V gene, CDR1 is GTSNPN and CDR2 is SVGIG (reference sequence). The chain's CDR3 is CAWSVGEQLEQYF. Here the CDR3 DNA reads TGTGCCTGGAGTGTAGGAGAGCAGCTCGAGCAGTACTTC.

This clonotype was detected a few times. The chain employs TRBV7-9 and TRBJ2-1, with D tentatively TRBD1 (6 bases). CDR3 length: 17 amino acids. V dropped 2 bases and J dropped 5 bases, with 19 bases sitting between them. Per the germline V gene, CDR1 is SEHNR and CDR2 is FQNEAQ (reference sequence). CDR3 nucleotide sequence: TGTGCCAGCAGCTTACGTTGGCAGGGGCCGATTCACAATGAGCAGTTCTTC. This gives the protein CASSLRWQGPIHNEQFF.

This clonotype was observed a handful of times. The V and J genes are TRBV2 and TRBJ2-3; 7 bases align to TRBD1. From germline, CDR1 is SNHLY and CDR2 FYNNEI. Trimming removed 4 bases from V and 4 bases from J; junction bases left unmatched: 8. CDR3 length: 15 amino acids. CDR3 sequence (DNA): TGTGCCAGCAGTGTTAGGGGGCGAGGCGCAGATACGCAGTATTTT. Translation gives CASSVRGRGADTQYF.

There are many counts of this clonotype. The genes are TRBV7-9 and TRBJ2-1; D gene uncertain. V was shortened by 4 bases and J by 14 bases, with 12 bases between the two germline ends. This CDR3 contains 11 residues. Germline-derived CDR1 and CDR2 are SEHNR and FQNEAQ (reference sequence). The CDR3 coding sequence is TGTGCCAGCAGCTCCTCAGAGTCGGAGTTCTTC. Residues: CASSSSESEFF.

In this sample, this clonotype turned up once. V and J are TRBV29-1 and TRBJ2-7; no definite D call. Per the germline V gene, CDR1 is SQVTM and CDR2 is ANQGSEA. This CDR3 spans 15 amino acids. Trimming removed 6 bases from V and 5 bases from J, with 23 bases in between. The CDR3 protein is CSVILPGPLADEQYF. The CDR3 coding sequence is TGCAGCGTCATCTTACCAGGCCCGTTGGCTGACGAGCAGTACTTC.

Only a few counts were recorded for this clonotype. This chain links TRBV3-1 with TRBJ2-1; 9 nucleotides line up with TRBD2. Germline loops: CDR1 LGHDT, CDR2 YNNKEL (reference sequence). The CDR3 totals 15 residues. The J segment lost 2 bases and the V segment lost 4 bases, leaving 3 bases of the junction unmatched. The CDR3 DNA is TGTGCCAGCAGCCGGGAGCGGGGGGCCTACAATGAGCAGTTCTTC. Its protein product is CASSRERGAYNEQFF.

The table lists this clonotype with a few counts. This rearrangement joins TRBV20-1 to TRBJ2-1; either TRBD1 or TRBD2 may fit D (5 bases each). Per germline, CDR1 DFQATT and CDR2 SNEGSKA (reference sequence). Trimming removed 3 bases at V and 5 bases at J, with 17 bases between. The CDR3 totals 15 residues. CDR3 protein: CSARGVRDPNNEQFF. In nucleotides, the CDR3 is TGCAGTGCTAGGGGAGTCCGGGACCCCAACAATGAGCAGTTCTTC.

This rearrangement joins TRBV9 to TRBJ2-3; the match to TRBD2 covers 10 bases. V was clipped by 4 bases and J by 6 bases; unmatched bases: 11. Per germline, CDR1 SGDLS and CDR2 YYNGEE. CDR3 length equals 16 residues. In DNA, the CDR3 is TGTGCCAGCAGCTCCAGACTAGCGGGCTTACCGGATACGCAGTATTTT. Its protein product is CASSSRLAGLPDTQYF.

Written as DNA, the CDR3 is TGTGCCAGCAGTCGCCTAAGGTGGGCGGCGAGCTCCTACAATGAGCAGTTCTTC. This codes for CASSRLRWAASSYNEQFF. The chain has TRBV6-2 or TRBV6-3 and TRBJ2-1; no clear D gene. The germline V and J ends were trimmed by 5 bases and 0 bases, with 20 bases remaining between them. The CDR3 spans 18 residues. The germline CDR1 and CDR2 sequences are MNHEY and SVGEGT.

In this sample, this clonotype turned up a few times. The chain recombines TRBV20-1 with TRBJ2-7, with 10 bases identical to TRBD2. CDR1 and CDR2 from the germline V gene are DFQATT and SNEGSKA (reference sequence). Trimming at V came to 3 bases and at J to 4 bases, leaving 3 bases not matched to a gene. This CDR3 has 13 amino acids. CDR3 in DNA: TGCAGTGCTAGCTCTAGCGGGAGTTACGAGCAGTACTTC. It specifies CSASSSGSYEQYF.

CDR3 in amino acids: CSVVTGGTDTQYF. CDR3 in DNA: TGCAGCGTTGTGACAGGGGGCACAGATACGCAGTATTTT. The chain has TRBV29-1 and TRBJ2-3; 8 nucleotides match TRBD1. Trimming removed 4 bases from V and 1 base from J; junction bases left unmatched: 1. Germline V CDR1 and CDR2: SQVTM, ANQGSEA. This CDR3 is built from 13 residues.